These 25 T cell receptor beta chains came from one sample sequenced in a study of T cells in Graves' hyperthyroidism and ophthalmopathy. TCR beta CDR3 regions were amplified from RNA. First-round RT-PCR of the TCR CDR3 relied on the HTBI primer set. Via MiXCR, TCRdb re-called the multiplex PCR reads, giving one row per CDR3 protein. Of hundreds of thousands of distinct CDR3 sequences in the sample, roughly 13% were seen once. Sequencing used blood. The receptor set was obtained from a woman younger than 35 with Graves' hyperthyroidism.

This clonotype was counted a few times. Being one base from a much bigger clone, this may be a read error. V usage is TRBV7-2 and J usage is TRBJ2-7; 8 bases fit TRBD2. Germline V gene sequence: CDR1 SGHTA, CDR2 FQGNSA. The CDR3 totals 15 residues. V lost 5 bases and J lost 5; bases outside the gene matches: 11. The CDR3 region has the DNA TGTGCCAGCAGCCCGCCGGGAGGGAGGGCCCACGAGCAGTACTTC. Its protein is CASSPPGGRAHEQYF.

This rearrangement joins TRBV5-6 to TRBJ1-6, with a tentative D call TRBD1 (5 bases). V lost 4 bases and J 7 bases, leaving 15 bases between the germline ends. This CDR3 has 15 residues. Looked up from germline, CDR1 is SGHDT and CDR2 is YYEEEE. CDR3 sequence (DNA): TGTGCCAGCAGCAGCAGACAGAACGACAATTCACCCCTCCACTTT. Translation: CASSSRQNDNSPLHF.

This clonotype was recorded a few times. This sequence joins TRBV3-1 and TRBJ1-1; TRBD1 might be the D (6 bases). Trimming cost V 7 bases and J 2 bases, with 23 bases left between them. The CDR3 covers 17 residues. Germline-derived CDR1 and CDR2 are LGHDT and YNNKEL (reference sequence). The CDR3 nucleotides are TGTGCCAGCACCCCCCCGGAGAGGGTCGGGACAAACACTGAAGCTTTCTTT. Protein product: CASTPPERVGTNTEAFF.

The sample holds many counts of this clonotype. V and J are TRBV7-2 and TRBJ2-7, with 11 bases matching TRBD2. V was pared by 5 bases and J by 3 bases, with 15 bases of the junction left unmatched. Germline loops: CDR1 SGHTA, CDR2 FQGNSA. This CDR3 region has 18 residues. Here the CDR3 reads CASSSSGRAYPHYYEQYF. CDR3 DNA sequence: TGTGCCAGCAGCAGTAGCGGGAGGGCCTACCCCCACTACTACGAGCAGTACTTC.

At least ten counts were recorded for this clonotype. The rearrangement links TRBV28 to TRBJ2-1, with TRBD2 matching 8 bases. Trimming cost V 5 bases and J 5 bases; bases outside gene matches: 11. The CDR3 covers 16 residues. The germline CDR1 and CDR2 sequences are MDHEN and SYDVKM. Here the CDR3 reads CASSGKLVRGDNEQFF. Here the CDR3 DNA reads TGTGCCAGCAGTGGGAAACTAGTGCGGGGGGACAATGAGCAGTTCTTC.

This clonotype was counted a few times. V usage is TRBV6-5 and J usage is TRBJ2-7, with TRBD1 matching 8 bases. The length of the CDR3 is 15 residues. The junction had 8 bases not matched to a gene; V was cut back by 0 bases and J by 7 bases. Germline values: CDR1 MNHEY, CDR2 SVGAGI. The CDR3 nucleotides are TGTGCCAGCAGTTACTCGCGGCAGGGGGCGCTGGAGCAGTACTTC. This encodes CASSYSRQGALEQYF.

This clonotype was picked up many times. V gene TRBV7-9 combines with J gene TRBJ1-2, with no clear D. CDR1 is SEHNR and CDR2 is FQNEAQ in the germline V gene (reference sequence). V was shortened by 5 bases and J by 1 base, with 11 bases between the two germline ends. The length of the CDR3 is 14 residues. This CDR3 reads CASSPPAGNYGYTF. CDR3 bases: TGTGCCAGCAGCCCCCCGGCGGGTAACTATGGCTACACCTTC.

This clonotype was found many times. The V and J genes are TRBV7-9 and TRBJ2-3; 9 bases align to TRBD2. The J segment lost 3 bases and the V segment lost 6 bases, leaving 7 bases of the junction unmatched. CDR1 and CDR2 (germline): SEHNR, FQNEAQ (reference sequence). CDR3 length equals 15 residues. For the CDR3, the DNA is TGTGCCAGCAGTTCTCCCAGCGGGAGGACAGATACGCAGTATTTT. This sequence encodes CASSSPSGRTDTQYF.

This clonotype was seen repeatedly, ten times or more. J is TRBJ2-7 and V is TRBV12-3 or TRBV12-4; 7 nucleotides align to TRBD2. Trimming removed 5 bases from V and 2 bases from J; junction bases left unmatched: 9. The CDR3 has 15 residues. The CDR3 DNA reads as TGTGCCAGCAGTGAACGGACTAGAGGCGCCTACGAGCAGTACTTC. This gives the protein CASSERTRGAYEQYF.

About this clonotype itself: Mismatch with germline at one junction end may stem from a read error. The CDR3: CAGSPWDRVGNDEQFF. The CDR3 DNA reads TGTGCCGGCAGCCCGTGGGACAGGGTTGGTAATGATGAGCAGTTCTTC. The chain has TRBV9 and TRBJ2-1, with TRBD1 matching 9 bases. The germline V gene encodes CDR1 SGDLS and CDR2 YYNGEE. This CDR3 comprises 16 residues.

There are many counts of this clonotype. The CDR3 protein is CASSASGGVSDEQYF. The CDR3 coding sequence is TGTGCCAGCAGCGCTAGCGGGGGGGTGTCTGACGAGCAGTACTTC. The rearrangement uses TRBV7-9 and TRBJ2-7; TRBD2 agrees at 12 bases. Germline lookup yields CDR1 SEHNR and CDR2 FQNEAQ (reference sequence). Trimming took 5 bases from V and 5 from J; bases not matched to a gene: 7. This CDR3 has 15 amino acids.

There are a few counts of this clonotype. The chain has TRBV4-1 and TRBJ1-5; D is possibly TRBD1 (6 bases). V was trimmed by 2 bases and J by 7 bases, leaving 15 bases between them. Germline V gene lookup returns CDR1 MGHRA and CDR2 YSYEKL. The CDR3 is 15 residues long. CDR3 loop: CASSQSDSFGQPQHF. The CDR3, as DNA: TGCGCCAGCAGCCAATCGGACAGTTTCGGGCAGCCCCAGCATTTT.

This clonotype came up many times. J is TRBJ1-1 and V is TRBV10-3; D perhaps matches TRBD1 (6 bases). The germline V gene encodes CDR1 ENHRY and CDR2 SYGVKD. The CDR3 consists of 15 residues. V dropped 4 bases and J dropped 1 base, with 13 bases sitting between them. The CDR3 region has the DNA TGTGCCATCAGTGCAACAGGGATCAGGAACACTGAAGCTTTCTTT. It yields the protein CAISATGIRNTEAFF.

Of note for this clonotype: A much larger clonotype is one base distant, so this may be a read error. V is TRBV12-3 or TRBV12-4 and J is TRBJ1-2, with 10 bases fitting TRBD1. The CDR3 covers 17 residues. Germline trimming cut 2 bases from V and 0 bases from J; bases unmatched to any gene: 6. CDR3 coding DNA: TGTGCCAGCAGTTTACCGGGACAGGGGCCCTCTAACTATGGCTACACCTTC. It is translated as CASSLPGQGPSNYGYTF.

This clonotype was picked up a small number of times. This chain links TRBV6-1 with TRBJ2-2; 8 bases map to TRBD1. The V gene end was trimmed by 5 bases and the J gene end by 0 bases; junction bases not matched to a gene: 17. The CDR3 extends over 20 amino acids. Germline assignment: CDR1 MNHNS and CDR2 SASEGT. This CDR3 reads CASSFIDGTGWNANTGELFF. The CDR3 coding sequence is TGTGCCAGCAGTTTCATCGATGGGACAGGCTGGAACGCGAACACCGGGGAGCTGTTTTTT.

This chain links TRBV5-1 with TRBJ1-3, with D unresolved. Germline assignment: CDR1 SGHRS and CDR2 YFSETQ. There are 16 residues in the CDR3. With 0 bases removed from V and 0 bases from J, the gap between germline ends came to 10 bases. CDR3: CASSLDLTSSGNTIYF. CDR3 DNA: TGCGCCAGCAGCTTGGACCTAACCAGCTCTGGAAACACCATATATTTT. Filled out from reference TRBV5-1 and TRBJ1-3, the complete variable domain reads KAGVTQTPRYLIKTRGQQVTLSCSPISGHRSVSWYQQTPGQGLQFLFEYFSETQRNKGNFPGRFSGRQFSNSRSEMNVSTLELGDSALYLCASSLDLTSSGNTIYFGEGSWLTVV.

This clonotype was recorded many times. The chain employs TRBV20-1 and TRBJ2-7; no clear D gene. The CDR3 loop spans 13 amino acids. CDR1 is DFQATT, CDR2 SNEGSKA, per germline (reference sequence). The V gene lost 1 base and the J gene lost 3 bases, with 10 bases spanning the gap. This chain's CDR3 is CSARGFTDYEQYF. The CDR3 DNA reads as TGCAGTGCTAGAGGGTTCACGGACTACGAGCAGTACTTC.

This clonotype was seen many times. The chain is built from TRBV6-1 and TRBJ2-7, with TRBD2 matching 9 bases. CDR1 and CDR2 from the germline V gene are MNHNS and SASEGT. The V and J ends lost 11 bases and 7 bases, in that order; junction bases with no gene match: 12. The CDR3 spans 13 residues. As DNA, the CDR3 is TGTGCCGGGGCTAGCGGGGTCCCCCGGGAGCAGTACTTC. Its protein is CAGASGVPREQYF.

This clonotype came up many times. The chain uses TRBV7-2 and TRBJ2-2; D remains unclear. This CDR3 is built from 13 residues. CDR1 and CDR2 (germline): SGHTA, FQGNSA. Trimming pared 5 bases from V and 8 bases from J, leaving 12 bases between. CDR3 in amino acids: CASSSDASGELFF. The CDR3 bases are TGTGCCAGCAGCAGCGACGCATCAGGGGAGCTGTTTTTT.

In this sample, this clonotype turned up many times. The rearrangement uses TRBV19 and TRBJ1-6, with 9 bases aligning to TRBD1. The V and J ends lost 7 bases and 7 bases, in that order; junction bases with no gene match: 17. Per germline, CDR1 LNHDA and CDR2 SQIVND (reference sequence). There are 18 residues in the CDR3. CDR3 sequence reads: CASNADRGQVDTNSPLHF. In DNA, the CDR3 is TGTGCCAGTAACGCGGACAGGGGACAGGTTGATACGAATTCACCCCTCCACTTT.

The V gene is TRBV6-1, the J gene TRBJ2-7; 11 positions agree with TRBD1. The CDR3 has 15 residues. With 6 bases clipped from V and 7 bases from J, the junction kept 11 bases outside the gene matches. CDR1 and CDR2 from the germline V gene are MNHNS and SASEGT. The CDR3 bases are TGTGCCAGCAGCGACGGGACAGGGGGAGTTTGGGAGCAGTACTTC. Amino acids: CASSDGTGGVWEQYF.

This clonotype was recorded at least ten times. DNA of the CDR3: TGTGCCAGCAGTTACGGACTAGCGGGGGGAGGTTACGAGCAGTACTTC. As protein: CASSYGLAGGGYEQYF. V gene TRBV6-1 combines with J gene TRBJ2-7; 14 positions agree with TRBD2. In germline, CDR1 is MNHNS, CDR2 SASEGT. J lost 4 bases, V lost 5 bases, and 7 bases had no gene match. This CDR3 comprises 16 residues.

The V gene is TRBV6-2 or TRBV6-3, the J gene TRBJ1-2; D is ambiguous. V shed 0 bases and J shed 5 bases, with 10 bases lying between them. Germline V gene lookup returns CDR1 MNHEY and CDR2 SVGEGT. The CDR3 has 14 residues. CDR3 region: CASSYSSEGYGYTF. In DNA, the CDR3 is TGTGCCAGCAGTTACTCGAGTGAAGGATATGGCTACACCTTC.

The sample holds many counts of this clonotype. The rearrangement links TRBV20-1 to TRBJ2-1; 9 bases align to TRBD2. Germline trimming cut 3 bases from V and 1 base from J; bases unmatched to any gene: 4. Germline-derived CDR1 and CDR2 are DFQATT and SNEGSKA (reference sequence). This CDR3 contains 15 residues. The CDR3 spells CSARLAGLSYNEQFF. CDR3 nucleotides: TGCAGTGCTAGGCTAGCGGGGTTATCCTACAATGAGCAGTTCTTC.

Many counts were recorded for this clonotype. The chain carries TRBV2 and TRBJ1-6; D is unresolved. This CDR3 has 13 amino acids. Trimming stripped 6 bases from V and 8 bases from J, with 11 bases between. Germline CDR1 is SNHLY and CDR2 is FYNNEI. Written as DNA, the CDR3 is TGTGCCAGCAGATCGGGCTTTGATTCACCCCTCCACTTT. As protein: CASRSGFDSPLHF.